The present T cell receptor beta chain was sequenced within a study of post-analysis software for immune sequencing data. The TCR beta cDNA libraries carried unique molecular identifiers. TCRdb re-called the PCR reads with MiXCR, one entry per CDR3 protein. The data show approximately 730,000 distinct CDR3 sequences, about 27% seen once. The sequenced sample consisted of blood. This clonotype was sampled from a girl between 5 and 17 years old with multiple sclerosis.

The CDR3 region has the DNA TGTGCCAGCAGTTTACACGTTTACGAGACCCAGTACTTC. It is translated as CASSLHVYETQYF. This chain connects TRBV27 to TRBJ2-5; D gene uncertain. The germline V gene has CDR1 MNHEY and CDR2 SMNVEV (reference sequence). V was pared by 2 bases and J by 5 bases, with 9 bases between. This CDR3 spans 13 amino acids.